This paragraph reports one TCR beta chain. Its specificity is unknown. Germline assignment: CDR1 SGHVS and CDR2 FNYEAQ. CDR3 length: 16 amino acids. Trimming cost V 2 bases and J 4 bases, with 17 bases left between them. The data belong to a study of response to subunit inactivated influenza vaccine. TCRdb called the RT-PCR reads again in MiXCR, with one record for every CDR3 protein. The repertoire holds 200,000 to 300,000 distinct CDR3 sequences, with less than 15% as singletons. General study findings and limits: That few new T cells are recruited by each seasonal influenza vaccination was the authors' suggestion.

This receptor was obtained from a man aged 45-65 years who received an inactivated influenza vaccine. This chain joins TRBV7-6 and TRBJ1-2, with a tentative D call TRBD1 (5 bases). This material consisted of non-naive T cells sorted from PBMCs, taken around two weeks before vaccination. The CDR3 nucleotides are TGTGCCAGCAGCTTATCTACAGGTGCCCAGGCCTATGGCTACACCTTC. It specifies CASSLSTGAQAYGYTF.